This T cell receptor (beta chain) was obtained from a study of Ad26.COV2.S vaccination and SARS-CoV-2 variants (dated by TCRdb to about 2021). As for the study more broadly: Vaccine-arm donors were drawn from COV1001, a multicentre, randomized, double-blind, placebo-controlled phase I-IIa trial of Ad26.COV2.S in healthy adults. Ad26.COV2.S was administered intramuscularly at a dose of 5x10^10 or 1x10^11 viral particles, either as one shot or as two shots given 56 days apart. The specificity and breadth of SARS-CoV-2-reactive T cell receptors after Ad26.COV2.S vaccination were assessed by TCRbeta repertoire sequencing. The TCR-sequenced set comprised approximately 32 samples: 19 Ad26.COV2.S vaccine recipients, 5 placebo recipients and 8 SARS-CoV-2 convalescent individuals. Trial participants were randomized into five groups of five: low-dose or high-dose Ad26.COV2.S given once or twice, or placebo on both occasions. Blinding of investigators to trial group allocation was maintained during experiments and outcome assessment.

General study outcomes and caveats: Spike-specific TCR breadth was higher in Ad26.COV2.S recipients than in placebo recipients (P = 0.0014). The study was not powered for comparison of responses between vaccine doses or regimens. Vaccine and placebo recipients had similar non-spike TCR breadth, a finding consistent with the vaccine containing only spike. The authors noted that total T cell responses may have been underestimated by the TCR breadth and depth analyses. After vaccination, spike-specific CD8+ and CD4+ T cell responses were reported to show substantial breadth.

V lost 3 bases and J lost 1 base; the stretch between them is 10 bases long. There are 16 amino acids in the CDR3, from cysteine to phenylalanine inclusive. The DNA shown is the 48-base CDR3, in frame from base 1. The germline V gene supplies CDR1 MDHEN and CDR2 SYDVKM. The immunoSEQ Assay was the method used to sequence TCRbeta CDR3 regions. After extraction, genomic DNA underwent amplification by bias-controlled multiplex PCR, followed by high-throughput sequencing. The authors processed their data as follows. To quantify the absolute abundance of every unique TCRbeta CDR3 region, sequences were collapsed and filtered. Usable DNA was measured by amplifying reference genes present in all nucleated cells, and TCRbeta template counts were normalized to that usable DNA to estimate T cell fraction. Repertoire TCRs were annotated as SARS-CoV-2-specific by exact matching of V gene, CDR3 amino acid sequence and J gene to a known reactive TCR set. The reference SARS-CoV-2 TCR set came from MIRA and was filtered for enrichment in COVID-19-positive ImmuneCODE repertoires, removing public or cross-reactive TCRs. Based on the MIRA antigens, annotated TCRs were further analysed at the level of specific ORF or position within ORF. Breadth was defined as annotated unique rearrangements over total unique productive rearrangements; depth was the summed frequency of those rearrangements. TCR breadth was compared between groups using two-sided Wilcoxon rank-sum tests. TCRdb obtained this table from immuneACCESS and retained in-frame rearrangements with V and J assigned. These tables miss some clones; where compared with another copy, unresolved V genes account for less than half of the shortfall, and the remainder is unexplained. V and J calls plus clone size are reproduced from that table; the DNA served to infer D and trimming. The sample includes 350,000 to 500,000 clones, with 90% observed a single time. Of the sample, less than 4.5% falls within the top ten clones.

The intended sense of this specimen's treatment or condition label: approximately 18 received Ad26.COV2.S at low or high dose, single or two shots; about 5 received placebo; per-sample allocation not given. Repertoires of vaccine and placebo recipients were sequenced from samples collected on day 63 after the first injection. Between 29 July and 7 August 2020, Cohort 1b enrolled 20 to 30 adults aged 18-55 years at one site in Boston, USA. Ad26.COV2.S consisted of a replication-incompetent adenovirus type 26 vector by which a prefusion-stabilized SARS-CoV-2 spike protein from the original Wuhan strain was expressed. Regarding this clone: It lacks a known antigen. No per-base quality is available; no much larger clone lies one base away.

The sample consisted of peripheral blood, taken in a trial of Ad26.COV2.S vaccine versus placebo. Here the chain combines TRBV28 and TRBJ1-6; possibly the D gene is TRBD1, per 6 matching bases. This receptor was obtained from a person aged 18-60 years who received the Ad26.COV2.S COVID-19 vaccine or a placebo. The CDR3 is CASSLGAGSYNSPLHF. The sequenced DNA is TGTGCCAGCAGTTTGGGGGCGGGATCCTATAATTCACCCCTCCACTTT.